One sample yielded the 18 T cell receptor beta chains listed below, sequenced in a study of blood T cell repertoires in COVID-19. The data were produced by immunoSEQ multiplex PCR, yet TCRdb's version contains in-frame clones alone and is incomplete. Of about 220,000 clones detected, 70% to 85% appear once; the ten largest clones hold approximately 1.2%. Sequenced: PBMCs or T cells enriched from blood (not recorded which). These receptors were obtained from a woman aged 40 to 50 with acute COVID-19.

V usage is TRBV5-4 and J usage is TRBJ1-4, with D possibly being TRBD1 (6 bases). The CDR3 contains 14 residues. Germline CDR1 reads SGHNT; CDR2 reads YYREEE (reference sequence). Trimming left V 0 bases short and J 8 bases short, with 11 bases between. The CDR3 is CASSLAGAEEKLFF. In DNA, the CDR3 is TGTGCCAGCAGCTTGGCAGGGGCTGAGGAAAAACTGTTTTTT.

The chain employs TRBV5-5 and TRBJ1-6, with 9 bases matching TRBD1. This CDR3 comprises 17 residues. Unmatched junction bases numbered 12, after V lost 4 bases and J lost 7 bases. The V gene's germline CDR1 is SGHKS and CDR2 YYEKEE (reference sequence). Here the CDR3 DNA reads TGTGCCAGCAGCGCCTCCGGGACAGGGTATTGGAATTCACCCCTCCACTTT. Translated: CASSASGTGYWNSPLHF.

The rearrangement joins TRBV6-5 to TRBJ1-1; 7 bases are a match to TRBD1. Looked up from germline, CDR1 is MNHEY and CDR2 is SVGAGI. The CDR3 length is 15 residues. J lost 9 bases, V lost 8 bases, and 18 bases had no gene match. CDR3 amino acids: CASQGLDRVPFQAFF. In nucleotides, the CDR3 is TGTGCCAGCCAAGGATTAGACAGGGTCCCTTTTCAAGCTTTCTTT.

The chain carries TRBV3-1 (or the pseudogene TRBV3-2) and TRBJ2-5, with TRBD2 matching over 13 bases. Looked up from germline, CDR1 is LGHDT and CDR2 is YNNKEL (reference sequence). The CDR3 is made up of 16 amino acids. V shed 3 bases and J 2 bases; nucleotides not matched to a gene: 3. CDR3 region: CASSQTGLAGQETQYF. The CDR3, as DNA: TGTGCCAGCAGCCAGACGGGACTAGCGGGACAAGAGACCCAGTACTTC.

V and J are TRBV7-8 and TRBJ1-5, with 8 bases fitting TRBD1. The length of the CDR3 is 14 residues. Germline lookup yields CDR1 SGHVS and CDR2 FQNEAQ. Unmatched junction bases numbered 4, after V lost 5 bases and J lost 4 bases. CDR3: CASSRQGWNQPQHF. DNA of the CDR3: TGTGCCAGCAGCCGACAGGGGTGGAATCAGCCCCAGCATTTT.

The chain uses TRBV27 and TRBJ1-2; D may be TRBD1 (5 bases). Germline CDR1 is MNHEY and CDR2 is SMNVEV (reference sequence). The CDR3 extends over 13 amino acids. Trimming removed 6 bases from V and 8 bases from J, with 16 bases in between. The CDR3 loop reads CASSDPGRGGYTF. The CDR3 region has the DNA TGTGCCAGCAGCGACCCAGGGAGGGGAGGCTACACCTTC.

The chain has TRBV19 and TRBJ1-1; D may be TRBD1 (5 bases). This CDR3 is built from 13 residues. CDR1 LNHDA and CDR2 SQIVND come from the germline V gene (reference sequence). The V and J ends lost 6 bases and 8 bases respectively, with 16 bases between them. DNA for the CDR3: TGTGCCAGTAGCTCGGCCCGACGGACAGAAGCTTTCTTT. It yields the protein CASSSARRTEAFF.

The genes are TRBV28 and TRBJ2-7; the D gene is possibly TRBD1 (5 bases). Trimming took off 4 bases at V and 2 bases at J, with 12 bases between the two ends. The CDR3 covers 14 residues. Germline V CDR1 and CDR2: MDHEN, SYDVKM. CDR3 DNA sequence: TGTGCCAGCAGTTGGGGCGATGCAACCTACGAGCAGTACTTC. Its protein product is CASSWGDATYEQYF.

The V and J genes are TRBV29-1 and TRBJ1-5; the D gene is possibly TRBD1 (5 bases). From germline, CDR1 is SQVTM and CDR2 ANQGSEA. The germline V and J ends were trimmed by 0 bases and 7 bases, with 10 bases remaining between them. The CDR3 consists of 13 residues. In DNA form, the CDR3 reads TGCAGCGTTGAAGAACAGGACGGGCAGCCCCAGCATTTT. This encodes CSVEEQDGQPQHF.

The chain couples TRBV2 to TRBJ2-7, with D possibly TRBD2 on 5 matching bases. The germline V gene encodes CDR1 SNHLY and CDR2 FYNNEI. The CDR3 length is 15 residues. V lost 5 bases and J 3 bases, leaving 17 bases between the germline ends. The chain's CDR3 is CASSSTLLVGYEQYF. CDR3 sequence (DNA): TGTGCCAGCAGTTCCACGCTACTAGTCGGCTACGAGCAGTACTTC.

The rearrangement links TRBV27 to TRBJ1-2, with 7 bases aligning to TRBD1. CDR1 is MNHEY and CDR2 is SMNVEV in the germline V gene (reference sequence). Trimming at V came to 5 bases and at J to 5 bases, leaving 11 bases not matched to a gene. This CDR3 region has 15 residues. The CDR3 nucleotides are TGTGCCAGCAGTCCAAAGGGGGCGCGTGGGTATGGCTACACCTTC. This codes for CASSPKGARGYGYTF.

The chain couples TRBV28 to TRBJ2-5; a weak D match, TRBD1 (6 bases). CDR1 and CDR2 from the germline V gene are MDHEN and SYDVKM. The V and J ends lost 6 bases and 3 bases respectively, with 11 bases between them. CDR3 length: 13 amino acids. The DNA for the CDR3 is TGTGCCAGCAGACAGGGTAGAGAAGAGACCCAGTACTTC. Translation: CASRQGREETQYF. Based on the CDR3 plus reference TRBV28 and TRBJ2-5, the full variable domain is DVKVTQSSRYLVKRTGEKVFLECVQDMDHENMFWYRQDPGLGLRLIYFSYDVKMKEKGDIPEGYSVSREKKERFSLILESASTNQTSMYLCASRQGREETQYFGPGTRLLVL.

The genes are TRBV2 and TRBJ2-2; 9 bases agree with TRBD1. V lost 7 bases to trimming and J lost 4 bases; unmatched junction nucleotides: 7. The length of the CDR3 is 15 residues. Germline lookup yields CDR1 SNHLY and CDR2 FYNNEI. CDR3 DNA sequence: TGTGCCAGCAACATACAGGGGGCGCTCACCGGGGAGCTGTTTTTT. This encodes CASNIQGALTGELFF.

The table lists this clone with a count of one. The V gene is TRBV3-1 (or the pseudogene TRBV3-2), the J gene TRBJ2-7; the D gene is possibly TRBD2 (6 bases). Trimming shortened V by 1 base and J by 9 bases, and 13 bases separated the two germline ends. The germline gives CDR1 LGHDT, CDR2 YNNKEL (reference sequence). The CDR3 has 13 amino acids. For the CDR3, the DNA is TGTGCCAGCAGCCAAGGCCTAGCGCAGGCGCAGTACTTC. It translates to CASSQGLAQAQYF.

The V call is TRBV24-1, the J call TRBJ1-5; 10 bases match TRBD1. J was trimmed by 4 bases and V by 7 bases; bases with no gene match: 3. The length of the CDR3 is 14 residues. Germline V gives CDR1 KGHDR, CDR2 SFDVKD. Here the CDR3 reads CATRGQGGNQPQHF. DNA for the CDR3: TGTGCCACCAGAGGACAGGGGGGAAATCAGCCCCAGCATTTT.

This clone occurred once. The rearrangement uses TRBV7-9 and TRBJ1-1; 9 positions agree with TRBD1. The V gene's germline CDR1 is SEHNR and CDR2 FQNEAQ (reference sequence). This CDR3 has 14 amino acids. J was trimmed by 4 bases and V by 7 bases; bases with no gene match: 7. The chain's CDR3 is CASTSRQGGTEAFF. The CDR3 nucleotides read TGTGCCAGCACGTCGAGACAGGGGGGCACTGAAGCTTTCTTT.

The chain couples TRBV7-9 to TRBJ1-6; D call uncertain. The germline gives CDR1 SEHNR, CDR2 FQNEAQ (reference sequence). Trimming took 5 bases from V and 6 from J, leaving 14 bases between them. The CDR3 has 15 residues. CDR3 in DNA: TGTGCCAGCAGCCAAGCCAACCGATCTAATTCACCCCTCCACTTT. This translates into CASSQANRSNSPLHF.

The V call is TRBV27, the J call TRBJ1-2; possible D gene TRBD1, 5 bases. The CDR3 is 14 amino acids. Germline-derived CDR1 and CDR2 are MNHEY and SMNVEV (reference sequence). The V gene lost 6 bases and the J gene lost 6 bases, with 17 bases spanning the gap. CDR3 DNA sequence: TGTGCCAGCAGCTCGACAGTGCCCGGTGATGGCTACACCTTC. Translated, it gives CASSSTVPGDGYTF.